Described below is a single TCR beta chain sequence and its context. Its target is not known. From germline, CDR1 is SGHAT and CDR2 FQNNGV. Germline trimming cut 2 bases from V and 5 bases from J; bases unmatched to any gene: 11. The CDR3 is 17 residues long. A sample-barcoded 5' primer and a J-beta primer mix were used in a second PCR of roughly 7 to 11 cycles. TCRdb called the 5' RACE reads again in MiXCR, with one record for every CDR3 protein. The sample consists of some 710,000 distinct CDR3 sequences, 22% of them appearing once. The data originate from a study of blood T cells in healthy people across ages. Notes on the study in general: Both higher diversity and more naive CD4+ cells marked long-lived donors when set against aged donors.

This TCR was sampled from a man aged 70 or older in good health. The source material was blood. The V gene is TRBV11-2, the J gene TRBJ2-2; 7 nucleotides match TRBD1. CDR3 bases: TGTGCCAGCAGCTTACGAGTAGGGGGCTCTCATACCGGGGAGCTGTTTTTT. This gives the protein CASSLRVGGSHTGELFF.